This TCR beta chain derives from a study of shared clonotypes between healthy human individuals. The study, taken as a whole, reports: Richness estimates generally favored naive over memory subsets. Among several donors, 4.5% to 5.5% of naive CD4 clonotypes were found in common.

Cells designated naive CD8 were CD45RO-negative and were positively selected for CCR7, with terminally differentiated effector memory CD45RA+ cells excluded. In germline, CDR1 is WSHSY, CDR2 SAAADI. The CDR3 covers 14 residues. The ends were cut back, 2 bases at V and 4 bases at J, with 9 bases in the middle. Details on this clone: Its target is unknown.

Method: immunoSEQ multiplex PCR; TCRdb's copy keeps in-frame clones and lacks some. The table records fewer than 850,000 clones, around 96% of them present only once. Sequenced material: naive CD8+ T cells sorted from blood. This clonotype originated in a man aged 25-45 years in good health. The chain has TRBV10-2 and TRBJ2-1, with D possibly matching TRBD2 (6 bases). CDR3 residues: CASSERGLYNEQFF. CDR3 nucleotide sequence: TGCGCCAGCAGTGAGCGGGGACTGTACAATGAGCAGTTCTTC.